This section outlines one TCR beta chain sequence together with its context. Antigen specificity is unknown. This sample stems from a study of blood T cells in healthy people across ages. The germline CDR1 and CDR2 sequences are MNHEY and SVGEGT. After removal of 7 bases from V and 5 bases from J, the junction contained 6 bases not matched to a gene. The CDR3 covers 13 residues. Study-wide results and caveats: Estimates drawn from one million T cells were deemed to understate diversity. Versus aged donors, long-lived donors had higher diversity and more naive CD4+ cells. Age advanced and TCR beta diversity per million T cells fell, roughly linearly.

Primers used in a second PCR of about 6 to 11 cycles were a sample-barcoded 5' primer and a J-beta primer mix. TCRdb processed the 5' RACE reads anew with MiXCR; each CDR3 protein has one entry. The data show 800,000 or so distinct CDR3 sequences, about half seen once. The V call is TRBV6-2 or TRBV6-3, the J call TRBJ2-5; TRBD1 matches at 8 bases. The receptor was isolated from an older man in good health. Sequences were obtained from blood. This CDR3 reads CASKADREETQYF. For the CDR3, the DNA is TGTGCCAGCAAAGCGGACAGGGAGGAGACCCAGTACTTC.